Here is one T cell receptor beta chain with its context. The data derive from a study of blood T cell repertoires in COVID-19. At the level of the study: T cells, B-cell-depleted T cells, or PBMCs supplied cDNA or gDNA.

TCRdb keeps only in-frame clones here, not all; method: immunoSEQ multiplex PCR. The repertoire holds about 98,000 clones, with less than 85% as singletons. Trimming removed 6 bases from V and 5 bases from J; junction bases left unmatched: 9. Looked up from germline, CDR1 is WSHSY and CDR2 is SAAADI. The CDR3 sequence is 15 residues long. This sequence joins TRBV10-2 and TRBJ1-4, with 7 bases lining up with TRBD1. What was sequenced was peripheral blood. This TCR was sampled from a man aged 70 or older with active or convalescent COVID-19. CDR3 in amino acids: CASRSGQDSNEKLFF. CDR3 bases: TGCGCCAGCAGAAGTGGACAGGATAGCAATGAAAAACTGTTTTTT.